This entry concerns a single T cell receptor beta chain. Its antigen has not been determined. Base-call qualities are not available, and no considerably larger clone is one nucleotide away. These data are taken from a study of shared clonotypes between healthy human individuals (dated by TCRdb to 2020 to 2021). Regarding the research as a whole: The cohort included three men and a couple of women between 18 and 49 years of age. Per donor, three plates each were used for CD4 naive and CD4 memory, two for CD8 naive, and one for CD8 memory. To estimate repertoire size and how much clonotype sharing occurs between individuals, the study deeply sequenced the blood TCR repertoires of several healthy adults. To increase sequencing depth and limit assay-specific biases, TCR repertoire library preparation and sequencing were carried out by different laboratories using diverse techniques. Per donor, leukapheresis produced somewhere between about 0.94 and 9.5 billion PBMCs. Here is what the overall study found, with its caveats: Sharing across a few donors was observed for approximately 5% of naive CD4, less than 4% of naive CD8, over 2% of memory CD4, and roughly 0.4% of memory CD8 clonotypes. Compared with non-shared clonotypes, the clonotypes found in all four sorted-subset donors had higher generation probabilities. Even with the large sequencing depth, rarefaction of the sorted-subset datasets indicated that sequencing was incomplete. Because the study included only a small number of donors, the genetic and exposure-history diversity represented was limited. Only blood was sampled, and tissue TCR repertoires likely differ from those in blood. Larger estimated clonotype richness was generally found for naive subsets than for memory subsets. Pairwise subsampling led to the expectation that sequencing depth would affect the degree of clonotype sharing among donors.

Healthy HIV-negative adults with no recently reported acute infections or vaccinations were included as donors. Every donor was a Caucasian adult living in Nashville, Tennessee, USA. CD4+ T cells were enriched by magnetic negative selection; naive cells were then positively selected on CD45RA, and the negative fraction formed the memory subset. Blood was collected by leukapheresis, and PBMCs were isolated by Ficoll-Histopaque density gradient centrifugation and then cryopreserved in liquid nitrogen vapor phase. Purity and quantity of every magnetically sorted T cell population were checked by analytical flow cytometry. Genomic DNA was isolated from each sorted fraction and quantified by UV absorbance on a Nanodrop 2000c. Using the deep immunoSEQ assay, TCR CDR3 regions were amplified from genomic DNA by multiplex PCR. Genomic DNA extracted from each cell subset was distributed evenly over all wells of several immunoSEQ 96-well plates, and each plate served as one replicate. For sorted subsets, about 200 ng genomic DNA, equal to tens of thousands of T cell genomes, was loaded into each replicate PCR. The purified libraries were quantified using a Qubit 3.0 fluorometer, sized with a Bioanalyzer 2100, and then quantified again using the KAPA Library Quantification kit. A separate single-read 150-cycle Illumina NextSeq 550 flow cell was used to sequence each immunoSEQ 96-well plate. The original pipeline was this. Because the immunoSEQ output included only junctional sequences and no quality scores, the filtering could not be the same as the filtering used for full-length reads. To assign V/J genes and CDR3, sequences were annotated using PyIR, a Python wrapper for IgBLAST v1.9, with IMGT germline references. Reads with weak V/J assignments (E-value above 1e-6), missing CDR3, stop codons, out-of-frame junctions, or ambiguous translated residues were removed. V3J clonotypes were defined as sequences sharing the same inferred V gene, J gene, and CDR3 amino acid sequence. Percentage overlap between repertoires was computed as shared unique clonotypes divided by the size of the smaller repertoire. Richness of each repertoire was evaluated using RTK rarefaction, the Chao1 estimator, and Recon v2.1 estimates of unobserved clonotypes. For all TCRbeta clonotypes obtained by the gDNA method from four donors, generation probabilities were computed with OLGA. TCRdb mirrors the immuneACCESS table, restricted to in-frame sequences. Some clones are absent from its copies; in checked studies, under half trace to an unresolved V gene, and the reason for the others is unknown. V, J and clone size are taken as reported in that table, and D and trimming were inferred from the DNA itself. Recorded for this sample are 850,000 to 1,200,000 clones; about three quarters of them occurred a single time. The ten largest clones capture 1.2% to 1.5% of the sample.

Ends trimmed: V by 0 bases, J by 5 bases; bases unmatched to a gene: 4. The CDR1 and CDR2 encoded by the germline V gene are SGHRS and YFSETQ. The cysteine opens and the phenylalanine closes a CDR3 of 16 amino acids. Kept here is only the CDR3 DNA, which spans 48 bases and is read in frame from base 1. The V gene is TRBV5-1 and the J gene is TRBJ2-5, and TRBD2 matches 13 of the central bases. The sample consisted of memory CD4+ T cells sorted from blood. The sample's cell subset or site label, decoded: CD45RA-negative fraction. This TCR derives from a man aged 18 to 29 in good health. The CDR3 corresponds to CASSLGLAGGGETQYF. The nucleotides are TGCGCCAGCAGCTTGGGACTAGCGGGAGGCGGGGAGACCCAGTACTTC.